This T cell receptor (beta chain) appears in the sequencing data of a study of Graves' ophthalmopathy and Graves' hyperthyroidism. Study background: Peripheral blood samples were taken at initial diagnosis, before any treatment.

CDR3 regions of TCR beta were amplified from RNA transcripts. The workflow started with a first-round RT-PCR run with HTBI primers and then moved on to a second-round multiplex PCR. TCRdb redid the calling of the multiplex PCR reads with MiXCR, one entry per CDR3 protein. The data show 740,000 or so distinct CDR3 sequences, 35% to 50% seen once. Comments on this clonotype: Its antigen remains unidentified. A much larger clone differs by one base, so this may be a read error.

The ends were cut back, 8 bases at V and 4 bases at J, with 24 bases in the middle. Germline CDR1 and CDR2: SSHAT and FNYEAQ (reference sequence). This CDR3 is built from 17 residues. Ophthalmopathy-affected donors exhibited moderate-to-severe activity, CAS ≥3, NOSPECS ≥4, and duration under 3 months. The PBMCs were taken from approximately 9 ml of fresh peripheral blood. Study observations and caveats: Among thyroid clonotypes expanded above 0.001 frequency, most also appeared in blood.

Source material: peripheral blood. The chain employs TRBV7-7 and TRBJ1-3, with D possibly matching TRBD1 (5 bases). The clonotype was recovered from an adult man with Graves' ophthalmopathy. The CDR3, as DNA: TGTGCCAGCTCGGCCGTTTCAGGGAGTTTGTCGGGAAACACCATATATTTT. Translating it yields CASSAVSGSLSGNTIYF.